This T cell receptor (beta chain) was profiled in a study of cytomegalovirus exposure and HLA in healthy donors. General study results and limits: The study listed 150 to 200 cytomegalovirus-associated TCR beta chains.

PCR primers comprised 60 Vbeta and 13 Jbeta primers. Some clones are missing from TCRdb's copy, which holds only in-frame ones; the method was immunoSEQ multiplex PCR. The sample holds over 120,000 clones, roughly four fifths seen once. With V trimmed by 1 base and J by 3 bases, 6 bases remained unmatched. The CDR3 runs 16 residues. Germline V gene sequence: CDR1 SEHNR, CDR2 FQNEAQ (reference sequence). This clone came up a few times. What it binds is unknown. This clonotype originated in a man aged 25-45 years in good health and CMV-seronegative. Input material: PBMCs. The chain links TRBV7-9 to TRBJ1-5; 7 bases fit TRBD1. The CDR3 region is CASSLGAGQINQPQHF. The CDR3 nucleotides are TGTGCCAGCAGCTTAGGGGCGGGACAGATCAATCAGCCCCAGCATTTT.